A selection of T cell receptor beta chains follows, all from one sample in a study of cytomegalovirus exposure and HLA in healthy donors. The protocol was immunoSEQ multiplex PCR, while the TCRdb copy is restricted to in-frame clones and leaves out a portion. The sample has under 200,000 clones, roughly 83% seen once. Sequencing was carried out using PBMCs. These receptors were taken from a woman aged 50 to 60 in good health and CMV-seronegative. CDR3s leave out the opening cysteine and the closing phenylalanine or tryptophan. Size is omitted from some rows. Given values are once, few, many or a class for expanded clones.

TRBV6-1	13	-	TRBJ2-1	ASSAEGQVGDEQF
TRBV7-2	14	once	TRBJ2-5	ASSLSPTSGGETQY
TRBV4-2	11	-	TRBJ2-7	ASSQGRDYEQY
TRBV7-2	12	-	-	ASSLGDRIYEQY
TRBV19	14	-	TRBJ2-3	ASSRSSGSSTDTQY
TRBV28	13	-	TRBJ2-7	ASSSPGTGAYEQY
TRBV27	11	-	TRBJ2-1	ASSFGRADEQF
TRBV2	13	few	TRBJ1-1	ASSMEGGMNTEAF
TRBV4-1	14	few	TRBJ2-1	ASSQDFGTGNNEQF
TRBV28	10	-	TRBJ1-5	ASRRPGQPQH
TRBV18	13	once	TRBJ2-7	ASSGPPDRATTVY
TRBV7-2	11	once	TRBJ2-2	ASSLSQAGELF
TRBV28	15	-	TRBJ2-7	ASQDRRAGLLNYEQY
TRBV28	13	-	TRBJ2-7	ASSSPGLHADEQY
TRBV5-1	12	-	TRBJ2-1	ASSFLPGDNEQF
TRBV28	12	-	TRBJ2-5	ASSLSERQETQY
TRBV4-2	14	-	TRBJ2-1	ASSQVTIQGGNEQF
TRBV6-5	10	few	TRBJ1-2	ASRSEDYGYT
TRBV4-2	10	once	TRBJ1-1	ASRQGATEAF
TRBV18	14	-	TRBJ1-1	ASSLSTAKMNTEAF
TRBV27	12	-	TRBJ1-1	ASSLAGKNTEAF
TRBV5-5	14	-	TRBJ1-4	ASSWSQGARREKLF
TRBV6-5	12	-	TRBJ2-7	ALSPLGGGYEQY
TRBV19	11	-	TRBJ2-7	ASSGQGFDEQY
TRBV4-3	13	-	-	ASSPYSGGSYEQY
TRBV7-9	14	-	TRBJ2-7	ASSLLETGNSYEQY